This is a list of T cell receptor beta chains from one sample in a study of T cell responses to AZD1222 COVID-19 vaccine. This table comes from immunoSEQ multiplex PCR, and its TCRdb copy is limited to in-frame clones, with some not included. The repertoire includes 150,000 to 200,000 clones, 92% of them detected once, and 8% to 13% sits in the top ten. Here the sequenced sample was peripheral blood, taken on day 0 of AZD1222 vaccination. These receptors were obtained from an adult in good health. Both conserved end residues are trimmed from each CDR3. Clone size is shown for a subset of rows, as once, few, many or a class of expanded clone.

.,TRBJ1-2,TRBV19,ASSIAGGSGYT
.,TRBJ1-1,TRBV9,ASSVGEAGTEAF
many,TRBJ1-1,TRBV6-5,ASKDRVMNTEAF
.,TRBJ1-1,TRBV24-1,ATSDYAGLEAF
.,TRBJ1-5,TRBV7-2,ASGDRGNQPQH
.,TRBJ2-5,TRBV14,ASSQADRGRWETQY
.,TRBJ1-3,TRBV15,ATSRGGDSGNTIY
.,TRBJ2-3,TRBV3-1/TRBV3-2,ASSQQGNTQY
once,TRBJ1-2,TRBV7-9,ASSSGQLTDGYT
.,TRBJ2-2,TRBV6-5,ASRGQEGTGELF
.,TRBJ2-3,TRBV7-9,ASSRLDTDTQY
.,TRBJ1-2,TRBV9,ASSAPPEGGGYT
.,TRBJ1-2,TRBV6-5,ASRWRTDYGYT
.,TRBJ1-2,TRBV28,ASSLLTANYGYT
.,TRBJ1-2,TRBV6-2/TRBV6-3,ASSTRQGAYGYT
.,TRBJ2-2,TRBV7-3,ATRQGANTGELF
.,TRBJ1-4,TRBV7-8,ASSPRRVQGVSEKLF
.,TRBJ1-5,TRBV9,ASSVGGGLNQPQH
once,TRBJ1-1,TRBV5-8,ASSWAAPLNTEAF
once,TRBJ2-5,TRBV10-1,ASSGTYRQETQY
.,TRBJ1-6,TRBV28,ASSFDRIYNSPLH
.,TRBJ2-2,TRBV3-1/TRBV3-2,ASSLTSGRTGELF
.,TRBJ2-1,TRBV7-9,ASSPPLGTSSYNEQF
.,TRBJ2-1,TRBV15,ATSRKVEPRQF
.,TRBJ1-1,TRBV3-1/TRBV3-2,ASSQAYEAF
.,TRBJ1-1,TRBV10-3,AISEGTEMNTEAF
.,TRBJ2-6,TRBV6-2/TRBV6-3,ASSYLGPPLSGANVLT
.,TRBJ2-5,TRBV24-1,ATSSGGTQY
.,TRBJ2-7,TRBV2,ASSPLSGEQY
.,TRBJ2-3,TRBV7-9,ASSQGGERQY
.,TRBJ2-3,TRBV24-1,ATSPDRSGTDTQY
.,TRBJ2-3,TRBV14,ASSPRRVAVTDTQY
.,TRBJ1-1,TRBV7-2,ASGGRGQLEAF
once,TRBJ2-2,TRBV7-9,ASSYGGQGATGELF
.,TRBJ1-2,TRBV28,ASSPGRGNYGYT
.,TRBJ2-2,TRBV4-1,ASSQGAGVAGEDGELF
.,TRBJ1-2,TRBV6-5,ASTGGTYGYT
.,TRBJ1-2,TRBV28,ASSLSGVGYYGYT
.,TRBJ2-7,TRBV14,ASSPHRDSYEQY
.,TRBJ2-1,TRBV4-1,ASSPDKATSGASSYNEQF
.,TRBJ1-3,TRBV9,ASSGTGGGNTIY
.,TRBJ1-2,TRBV30,AWSVQGGGYT